This TCR beta chain is drawn from a study of synovial regulatory T cells in juvenile arthritis. Broader study findings: Inflammation-associated Treg cells in blood had less TCR diversity than the remaining blood Treg cells. Largely private between patients, iaTreg TCR repertoires showed partial overlap with synovial Teff and blood CPL repertoires. CDR3 overlap with synovial Tregs was higher for iaTregs than other blood Tregs.

About this clone itself: Its antigen remains unknown.

Median age 11.6 years (roughly 2.3-25); median disease duration about 7 years (0.2-19.1). Some clones are missing from TCRdb's copy, which holds only in-frame ones; the method was immunoSEQ multiplex PCR. The sample holds some 10,000 clones. This TCR came from a donor aged 2 to 35 with juvenile idiopathic arthritis. Specimen: Treg cells from blood. Specified subset: remaining (HLA-DR-negative) circulating blood Treg cells.

CDR3 sequence: CASSLGGTRSYEQYF. V gene TRBV7-2 combines with J gene TRBJ2-7; TCRdb's D call of TRBD1 is untestable without DNA. The V gene's germline CDR1 is SGHTA and CDR2 FQGNSA. This CDR3 spans 15 amino acids. Nucleotide data are not available.